The rows below give T cell receptor beta chains drawn from one sample of a study of immune heterogeneity within non-small cell lung tumors. Using its own MiXCR run on the multiplex PCR reads, TCRdb lists one record per CDR3 protein. The sample holds more than 9,500 distinct CDR3 sequences, around 21% seen once. Material for sequencing was lung tumor tissue. These TCRs come from a man aged 55 to 70 with non-small cell lung cancer. The CDR3 runs from the conserved cysteine through the conserved F or W. The D gene is left open where the match is weak. A row's size may be missing; if present it is once, few, many or a size class.

clone_size: medium-sized; d_call: -; v_call: TRBV27; j_call: TRBJ1-2; cdr3_nt: TGTGCCAGCAGTCCGGGACCCCCGCGGGGGAACTATGGCTACACCTTC; cdr3_aa: CASSPGPPRGNYGYTF
clone_size: medium-sized; d_call: TRBD1; v_call: TRBV20-1; j_call: TRBJ1-1; cdr3_nt: TGCAGTGCTAGAGAGGGGACAGGGCTTGGTGCTGAAGCTTTCTTT; cdr3_aa: CSAREGTGLGAEAFF
clone_size: medium-sized; d_call: TRBD2; v_call: TRBV30; j_call: TRBJ2-1; cdr3_nt: TGTGCCTGGAGTGTAGAGCTAGCGGGGCGCAGCTCCTACAATGAGCAGTTCTTC; cdr3_aa: CAWSVELAGRSSYNEQFF
clone_size: -; d_call: -; v_call: TRBV12-5; j_call: TRBJ1-5; cdr3_nt: TGTGCTAGTGGTCTCCCCCAACGGGCTAGCAATCAGCCCCAGCATTTT; cdr3_aa: CASGLPQRASNQPQHF
clone_size: -; d_call: -; v_call: TRBV20-1; j_call: TRBJ2-5; cdr3_nt: TGCAGTGCTAGAGGAGTACCAGAGACCCAGTACTTC; cdr3_aa: CSARGVPETQYF
clone_size: many; d_call: TRBD2; v_call: TRBV6-1; j_call: TRBJ2-1; cdr3_nt: TGTGCCAGCAGTCCCAGGACTAGCGGGATTCTCTACAATGAGCAGTTCTTC; cdr3_aa: CASSPRTSGILYNEQFF
clone_size: medium-sized; d_call: TRBD1; v_call: TRBV24-1; j_call: TRBJ1-2; cdr3_nt: TGTGCCACGGAGATCTTAGGGGGACAGGGACACTATGGCTACACCTTC; cdr3_aa: CATEILGGQGHYGYTF
clone_size: -; d_call: TRBD1; v_call: TRBV7-9; j_call: TRBJ2-1; cdr3_nt: TGTGCCGGCAGCATCGGACAGGGCGATGAGCAGTTCTTC; cdr3_aa: CAGSIGQGDEQFF
clone_size: few; d_call: TRBD1; v_call: TRBV12-3/TRBV12-4; j_call: TRBJ2-1; cdr3_nt: TGTGCCAGCAGATCCGGGACAGGGCCTTACAATGAGCAGTTCTTC; cdr3_aa: CASRSGTGPYNEQFF
clone_size: few; d_call: -; v_call: TRBV20-1; j_call: TRBJ2-1; cdr3_nt: TGCAGTGCTTTGGGGCCTTACAATGAGCAGTTCTTC; cdr3_aa: CSALGPYNEQFF
clone_size: few; d_call: -; v_call: TRBV18; j_call: TRBJ1-2; cdr3_nt: TGTGCCAGCTCACCTTCCCAGAACTATGGCTACACCTTC; cdr3_aa: CASSPSQNYGYTF
clone_size: few; d_call: -; v_call: TRBV7-3; j_call: TRBJ2-3; cdr3_nt: TGTGCCAGCAGCTCTGCGGGATGGAGCACAGATACGCAGTATTTT; cdr3_aa: CASSSAGWSTDTQYF
clone_size: -; d_call: -; v_call: TRBV20-1; j_call: TRBJ1-6; cdr3_nt: TGCAGTGCTAGAGATGTCTTGGGGGGAAATAATTCACCCCTCCACTTT; cdr3_aa: CSARDVLGGNNSPLHF